This T cell receptor beta chain was recorded in a study of T cells in Graves' hyperthyroidism and ophthalmopathy. Study-wide points: From stable hyperthyroidism, ophthalmopathy was separated by a 13 V-J model. Blood shared most expanded thyroid clonotypes above 0.001.

From RNA transcripts, TCR beta CDR3 regions were amplified. An initial round of RT-PCR targeting the TCR CDR3 relied on the HTBI primer set. In TCRdb, the multiplex PCR reads were re-called with MiXCR into one record per CDR3 protein. Among 550,000 to 600,000 distinct CDR3 sequences, approximately 44% were seen once, and the ten largest hold around 17%. Exclusion criteria comprised uncontrolled infection, other autoimmune disease, pregnancy or lactation. Every diagnosis used clinical symptoms, serum thyroxine and TRAb, thyroid ultrasound and orbital computed tomography. This clonotype showed up many times. Its antigen is still unknown. The CDR3 runs to 14 residues. Germline V gene lookup returns CDR1 MDHEN and CDR2 SYDVKM. Deletions cut 4 bases from V and 5 bases from J, with 14 bases between.

The receptor was isolated from an adult woman with Graves' disease, either hyperthyroidism or ophthalmopathy (not recorded which). The sample was peripheral blood or thyroid tissue (not recorded which). The rearrangement links TRBV28 to TRBJ1-2, with TRBD1 as a possible D gene (6 bases). CDR3 bases: TGTGCCAGCAGTTGGGGGCGGCGGATTTATGGCTACACCTTC. Amino acid sequence: CASSWGRRIYGYTF.